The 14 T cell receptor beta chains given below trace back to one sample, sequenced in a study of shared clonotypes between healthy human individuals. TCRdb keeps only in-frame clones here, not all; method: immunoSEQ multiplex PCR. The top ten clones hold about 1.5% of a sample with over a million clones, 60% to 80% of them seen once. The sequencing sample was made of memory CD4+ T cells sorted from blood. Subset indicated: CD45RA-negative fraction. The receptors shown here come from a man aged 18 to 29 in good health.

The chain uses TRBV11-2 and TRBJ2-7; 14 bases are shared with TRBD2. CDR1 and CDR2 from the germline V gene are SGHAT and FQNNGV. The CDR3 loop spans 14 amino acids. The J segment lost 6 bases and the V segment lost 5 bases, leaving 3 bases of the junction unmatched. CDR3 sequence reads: CASSPGTSGSEQYF. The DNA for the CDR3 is TGTGCCAGCAGCCCCGGGACTAGCGGGAGCGAGCAGTACTTC.

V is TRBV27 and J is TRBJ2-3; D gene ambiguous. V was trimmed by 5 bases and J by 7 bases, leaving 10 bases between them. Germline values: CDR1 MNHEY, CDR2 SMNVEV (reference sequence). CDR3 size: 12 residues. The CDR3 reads CASSTRANTQYF. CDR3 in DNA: TGTGCCAGCAGTACCCGGGCCAATACGCAGTATTTT.

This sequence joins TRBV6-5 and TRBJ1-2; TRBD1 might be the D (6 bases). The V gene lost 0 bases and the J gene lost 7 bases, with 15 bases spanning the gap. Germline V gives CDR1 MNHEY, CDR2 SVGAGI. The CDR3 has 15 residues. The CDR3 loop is CASSYSTDSQGGYTF. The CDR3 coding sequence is TGTGCCAGCAGTTACTCGACGGACAGCCAGGGTGGCTACACCTTC.

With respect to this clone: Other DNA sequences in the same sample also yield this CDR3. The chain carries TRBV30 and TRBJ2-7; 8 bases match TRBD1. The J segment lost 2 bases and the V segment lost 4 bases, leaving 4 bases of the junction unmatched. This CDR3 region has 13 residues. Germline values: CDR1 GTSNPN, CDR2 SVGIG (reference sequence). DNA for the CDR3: TGTGCCTGGACCCGACAGGGGCCCTACGAGCAGTACTTC. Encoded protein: CAWTRQGPYEQYF.

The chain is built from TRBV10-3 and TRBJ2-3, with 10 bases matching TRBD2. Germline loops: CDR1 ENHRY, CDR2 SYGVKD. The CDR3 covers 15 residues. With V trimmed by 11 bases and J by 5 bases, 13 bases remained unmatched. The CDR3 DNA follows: TGTGCCGTGCGCCGAGTAGCGGGGGGTGGAGATACGCAGTATTTT. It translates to CAVRRVAGGGDTQYF.

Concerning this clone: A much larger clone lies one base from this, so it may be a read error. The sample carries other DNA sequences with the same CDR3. CDR3 sequence: CASSPGTDYGYTF. The CDR3 DNA sequence: TGTGCCAGCAGCCCCGGGACAGACTATGGCTACACCTTC. The V and J genes are TRBV7-9 and TRBJ1-2, with 7 nucleotides matching TRBD1. V shed 5 bases, J shed 3 bases, and the junction held 3 bases outside the gene matches. The CDR3 contains 13 residues. Germline values: CDR1 SEHNR, CDR2 FQNEAQ (reference sequence).

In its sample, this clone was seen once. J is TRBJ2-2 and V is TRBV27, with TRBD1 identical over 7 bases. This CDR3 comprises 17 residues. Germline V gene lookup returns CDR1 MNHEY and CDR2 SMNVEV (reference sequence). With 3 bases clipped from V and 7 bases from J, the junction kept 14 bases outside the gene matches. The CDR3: CASSFLRITGDSGELFF. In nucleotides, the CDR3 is TGTGCCAGCAGTTTCCTTCGAATTACAGGGGATAGCGGGGAGCTGTTTTTT.

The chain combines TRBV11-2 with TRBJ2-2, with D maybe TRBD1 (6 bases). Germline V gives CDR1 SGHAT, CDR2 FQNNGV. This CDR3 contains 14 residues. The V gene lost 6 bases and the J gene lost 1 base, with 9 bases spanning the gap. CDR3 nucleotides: TGTGCCAGCAGTTACAGGGTGAACACCGGGGAGCTGTTTTTT. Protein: CASSYRVNTGELFF.

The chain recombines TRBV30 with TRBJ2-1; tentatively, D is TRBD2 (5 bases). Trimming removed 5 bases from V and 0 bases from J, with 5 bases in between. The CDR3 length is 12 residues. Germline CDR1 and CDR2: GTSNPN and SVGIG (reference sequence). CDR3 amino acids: CAWGSSYNEQFF. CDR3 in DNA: TGTGCCTGGGGGAGCTCCTACAATGAGCAGTTCTTC.

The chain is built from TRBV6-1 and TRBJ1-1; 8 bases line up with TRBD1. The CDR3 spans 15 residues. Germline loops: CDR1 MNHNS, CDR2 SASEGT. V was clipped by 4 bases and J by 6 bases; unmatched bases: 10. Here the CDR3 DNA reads TGTGCCAGCAGTGGACTGGGGACAGGAATACCTGAAGCTTTCTTT. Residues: CASSGLGTGIPEAFF.

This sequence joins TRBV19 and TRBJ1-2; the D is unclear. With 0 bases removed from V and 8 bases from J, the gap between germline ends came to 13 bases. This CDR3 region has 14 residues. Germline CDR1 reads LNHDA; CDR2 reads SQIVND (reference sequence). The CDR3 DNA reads TGTGCCAGTAGTATAGATCCCACCGGCAGCGGCTACACCTTC. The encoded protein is CASSIDPTGSGYTF.

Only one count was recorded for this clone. CDR3 bases: TGTGCTAGTGGTTTGGCTCTGGGCCGGGAGAGGAGATACAATGAGCAGTTCTTC. Residues: CASGLALGRERRYNEQFF. V is TRBV12-5 and J is TRBJ2-1; D perhaps matches TRBD2 (6 bases). The V gene lost 1 base and the J gene lost 4 bases, with 20 bases spanning the gap. CDR1 LGHNT and CDR2 FRNRAP come from the germline V gene. This CDR3 has 18 amino acids.

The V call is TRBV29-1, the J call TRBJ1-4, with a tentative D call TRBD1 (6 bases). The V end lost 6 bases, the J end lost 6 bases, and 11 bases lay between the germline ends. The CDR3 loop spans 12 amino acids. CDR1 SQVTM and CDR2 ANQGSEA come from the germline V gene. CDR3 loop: CSVRDNDEKLFF. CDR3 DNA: TGCAGCGTCCGGGACAACGATGAAAAACTGTTTTTT.

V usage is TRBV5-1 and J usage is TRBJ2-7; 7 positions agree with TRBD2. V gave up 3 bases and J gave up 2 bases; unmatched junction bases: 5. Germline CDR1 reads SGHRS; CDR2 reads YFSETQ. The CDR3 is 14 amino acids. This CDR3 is CASSSGGLTYEQYF. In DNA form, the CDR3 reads TGCGCCAGCAGCTCGGGGGGACTAACCTACGAGCAGTACTTC.